This is a list of T cell receptor beta chains from one sample in a study of CD8 T cells in Susac syndrome. TCRdb used MiXCR to reprocess the immunoSEQ multiplex PCR reads, holding one entry per CDR3 protein. This sample yields 120,000 to 150,000 distinct CDR3 sequences, of which around 95% are seen a single time; 0.095% to 0.14% belongs to the top ten. The specimen was CD4+ T cells from PBMCs. The receptor source for this set is a human donor with multiple sclerosis. Both conserved end residues are part of each CDR3. The order of the fields is CDR3 protein, CDR3 DNA, J gene, V gene, D gene. The D gene is left open where the match is weak.

CDR3: CASSSEFSDTQYF; DNA: TGTGCCAGCAGTTCCGAATTTTCAGATACGCAGTATTTT; J: TRBJ2-3; V: TRBV28; D: NA
CDR3: CASSSLEVQYF; DNA: TGTGCCAGCAGCTCACTCGAAGTCCAGTACTTC; J: TRBJ2-5; V: TRBV5-5; D: NA
CDR3: CASSVADSGRYQETQYF; DNA: TGTGCCAGCAGCGTAGCAGATAGCGGGCGGTACCAAGAGACCCAGTACTTC; J: TRBJ2-5; V: TRBV9; D: TRBD2
CDR3: CASLRAGVAKNIQYF; DNA: TGCGCCAGCTTAAGGGCAGGGGTGGCCAAAAACATTCAGTACTTC; J: TRBJ2-4; V: TRBV23-1; D: NA
CDR3: CASSLGWLAGVEDEQFF; DNA: TGTGCCAGCAGCTTAGGTTGGCTAGCGGGGGTAGAGGATGAGCAGTTCTTC; J: TRBJ2-1; V: TRBV7-3; D: TRBD2
CDR3: CASSLLSSYNSPLHF; DNA: TGTGCCAGCAGTTTATTAAGCTCCTATAATTCACCCCTCCACTTT; J: TRBJ1-6; V: TRBV27; D: NA
CDR3: CASSLGGRGTGELFF; DNA: TGTGCCAGCAGCTTAGGGGGCCGGGGCACCGGGGAGCTGTTTTTT; J: TRBJ2-2; V: TRBV7-2; D: NA
CDR3: CSARDKFEQYF; DNA: TGCAGTGCTAGAGATAAGTTCGAGCAGTACTTC; J: TRBJ2-7; V: TRBV20-1; D: NA
CDR3: CASRQGVHYGYTF; DNA: TGTGCCAGCAGGCAGGGGGTTCACTATGGCTACACCTTC; J: TRBJ1-2; V: TRBV6-5; D: TRBD1
CDR3: CASRQTSGRDTGELFF; DNA: TGTGCCAGCAGACAGACTAGCGGGAGGGACACCGGGGAGCTGTTTTTT; J: TRBJ2-2; V: TRBV3-1; D: TRBD2
CDR3: CASSSTFDGLNTEAFF; DNA: TGTGCCAGCAGCTCGACCTTCGACGGCCTGAACACTGAAGCTTTCTTT; J: TRBJ1-1; V: TRBV7-3; D: NA
CDR3: CASSLTAATFTSGRAIDEQFF; DNA: TGTGCCAGCAGCTTAACCGCGGCAACCTTTACTAGCGGGAGGGCCATTGATGAGCAGTTCTTC; J: TRBJ2-1; V: TRBV11-1; D: TRBD2
CDR3: CASSFDRGLQETQYF; DNA: TGTGCCAGCAGCTTCGACAGGGGGCTGCAAGAGACCCAGTACTTC; J: TRBJ2-5; V: TRBV7-2; D: TRBD1
CDR3: CASKRDTDYEQYF; DNA: TGTGCCAGCAAGAGGGACACTGACTACGAGCAGTACTTC; J: TRBJ2-7; V: TRBV2; D: NA
CDR3: CAWSKNRGLYQPQHF; DNA: TGTGCCTGGAGTAAAAACAGGGGGCTCTATCAGCCCCAGCATTTT; J: TRBJ1-5; V: TRBV30; D: TRBD1
CDR3: CSARVREGYNEQFF; DNA: TGCAGTGCTAGAGTGCGGGAGGGTTACAATGAGCAGTTCTTC; J: TRBJ2-1; V: TRBV20-1; D: TRBD2